This T cell receptor (beta chain) emerged from a study of Ad26.COV2.S vaccination and SARS-CoV-2 variants. For the study at large: Donor was assigned to the Ad26.COV2.S arm of trial COV1001.

Clones were read by immunoSEQ multiplex PCR, and TCRdb kept only the in-frame ones, dropping some. Of hundreds of thousands of clones in the sample, around 87% are singletons; the top ten hold 2.5% to 3.5%. V shed 3 bases, J shed 6 bases, and the junction held 8 bases outside the gene matches. CDR1 and CDR2 from the germline V gene are SGHNT and YYREEE (reference sequence). CDR3 length equals 16 residues. The treatment here: 19 received Ad26.COV2.S at low or high dose, single or two shots; several received placebo; per-sample allocation not given. Specimen acquisition occurred on day 63 following the initial vaccine or placebo injection.

The clonotype originates from a person between 18 and 59 years old who received the Ad26.COV2.S COVID-19 vaccine or a placebo. The sequencing here drew on peripheral blood, taken in a trial of Ad26.COV2.S vaccine versus placebo. The J gene is TRBJ2-1, the V gene TRBV5-4; 11 bases map to TRBD2. The CDR3 protein is CASSSRGTSGPNEQFF. The DNA of the CDR3 is TGTGCCAGCAGCTCCCGTGGGACTAGCGGACCCAATGAGCAGTTCTTC. The full variable domain, in which reference TRBV5-4 and TRBJ2-1 provide the parts outside the CDR3, is ETGVTQSPTHLIKTRGQQVTLRCSSQSGHNTVSWYQQALGQGPQFIFQYYREEENGRGNFPPRFSGLQFPNYSSELNVNALELDDSALYLCASSSRGTSGPNEQFFGPGTRLTVL.